This TCR beta chain was observed in a study of beta chain features in type 1 diabetes. Broader study findings: Whether HLA type affects TCRB rearrangement stayed undetermined in the present work.

CDR3 size: 13 residues. Germline-derived CDR1 and CDR2 are MNHNS and SASEGT. V lost 4 bases, J lost 1 base, and 6 bases lay in between. About this clone itself: What it recognizes is unknown. At the DNA level, this CDR3 is encoded by other sequences in the same sample as well.

The authors reverse transcribed all of the isolated RNA, so sequencing captured expressed TCRB transcripts. The table came from immunoSEQ multiplex PCR; TCRdb's copy has only in-frame clones and leaves some out. The sample consists of 150,000 or so clones, around 50% of them appearing once. The rearrangement links TRBV6-1 to TRBJ2-3, with D unclear. The specimen sequenced was Tregs from blood. This receptor was taken from a man in his late teens or twenties in good health. The CDR3 DNA reads TGTGCCAGCAGTGGGCAGGGCACAGATACGCAGTATTTT. Its translation: CASSGQGTDTQYF.